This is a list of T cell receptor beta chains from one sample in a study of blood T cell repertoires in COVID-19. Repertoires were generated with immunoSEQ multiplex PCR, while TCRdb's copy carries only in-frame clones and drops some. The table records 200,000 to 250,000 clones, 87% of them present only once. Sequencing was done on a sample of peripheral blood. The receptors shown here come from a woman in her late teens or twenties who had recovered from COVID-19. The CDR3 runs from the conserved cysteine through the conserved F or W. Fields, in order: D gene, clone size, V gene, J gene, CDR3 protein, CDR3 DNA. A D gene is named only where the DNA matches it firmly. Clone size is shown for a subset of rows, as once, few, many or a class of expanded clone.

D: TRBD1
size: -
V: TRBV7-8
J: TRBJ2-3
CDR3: CASSLSGQTDTQYF
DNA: TGTGCCAGCAGCTTGTCGGGACAGACAGATACGCAGTATTTT

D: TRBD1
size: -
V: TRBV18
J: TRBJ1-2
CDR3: CASSPELGQGKFTF
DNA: TGTGCCAGCTCACCGGAGCTTGGACAGGGGAAGTTCACCTTC

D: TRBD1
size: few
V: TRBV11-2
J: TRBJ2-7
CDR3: CASSLRAGQGISYEQYF
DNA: TGTGCCAGCAGCTTACGTGCGGGACAGGGCATTTCCTACGAGCAGTACTTC

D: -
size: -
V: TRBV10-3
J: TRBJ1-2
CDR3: CAITPDRSYYGYTF
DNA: TGTGCCATCACCCCCGACAGATCCTACTATGGCTACACCTTC

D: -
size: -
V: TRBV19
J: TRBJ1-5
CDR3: CASKTGLGNQPQHF
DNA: TGTGCCAGTAAGACGGGACTGGGGAATCAGCCCCAGCATTTT

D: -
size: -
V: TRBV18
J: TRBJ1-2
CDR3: CASSPTGSYGYTF
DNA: TGTGCCAGCTCACCAACAGGGAGCTATGGCTACACCTTC

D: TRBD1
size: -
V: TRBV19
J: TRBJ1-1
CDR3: CASSIGQGRYPPEAFF
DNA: TGTGCCAGTAGTATAGGACAGGGTCGATATCCCCCTGAGGCTTTCTTT

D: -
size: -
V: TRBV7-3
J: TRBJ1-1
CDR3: CASSLGGLGNTEAFF
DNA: TGTGCCAGCAGCTTGGGGGGGCTCGGAAACACTGAAGCTTTCTTT

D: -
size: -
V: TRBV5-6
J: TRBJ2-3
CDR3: CASSLVEADTQYF
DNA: TGTGCCAGCAGCTTGGTTGAGGCAGATACGCAGTATTTT

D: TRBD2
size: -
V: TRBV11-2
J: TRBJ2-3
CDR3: CASTAGREGPDTQYF
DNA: TGTGCCAGCACGGCCGGGCGGGAGGGCCCAGATACGCAGTATTTT